The rows below give T cell receptor beta chains drawn from one sample of a study of CD8+CD57+ T cells in acquired aplastic anemia. TCRdb processed the reads anew with MiXCR; each CDR3 protein has one entry. The sample shows over 150,000 distinct CDR3 sequences, 70% to 80% of them seen only once. What was sequenced was sorted CD4+, CD8+, or CD8+CD57+ T cells (not recorded which) from PBMCs. These receptors were collected from a human donor with aplastic anemia. CDR3s include the opening cysteine and the closing phenylalanine or tryptophan. D genes are given only for firm matches. A clone size is listed for some rows: how often the clone was seen (once, few, many), or a class if it is expanded.

abundance	j_gene	d_gene	v_gene	CDR3nt	CDR3aa
many	TRBJ2-7	.	TRBV11-2	TGTGCCAGCAGCTCGGACAGTTACGAGCAGTACTTC	CASSSDSYEQYF
.	TRBJ1-5	.	TRBV19	TGTGCCAGTAGTAAGAATCAGCCCCAGCATTTT	CASSKNQPQHF
few	TRBJ2-3	.	TRBV6-1	TGTGCCAGCAGCCGGGTAACAGATACGCAGTATTTT	CASSRVTDTQYF
few	TRBJ1-1	.	TRBV29-1	TGCGTCGGATACGGGGGCCGGGGCACTGAAGCTTTCTTT	CVGYGGRGTEAFF
.	TRBJ1-5	TRBD1	TRBV20-1	TGCAGTGCCAGTAGTTGGGACAGGGGTCCCAATCAGCCCCAGCATTTT	CSASSWDRGPNQPQHF
.	TRBJ2-7	.	TRBV6-5	TGTGCTAGCAGCCCGACTCCTTCCTACGAGCAGTACTTC	CASSPTPSYEQYF
.	TRBJ2-7	.	TRBV7-9	TGTGCCAGCAGCTTCCTAGAGTCCTACGAGCAGTACTTC	CASSFLESYEQYF
once	TRBJ1-4	.	TRBV20-1	TGCAGTGCGTTCCCGAGTATTGGTAATGAAAAACTGTTTTTT	CSAFPSIGNEKLFF
.	TRBJ1-1	.	TRBV6-4	TGTGCCAGCAGTGGAGCGGGAACCACTGAAGCTTTCTTT	CASSGAGTTEAFF
few	TRBJ2-6	TRBD1	TRBV5-1	TGCGCCAGCAGCGCCTCGACAGGGTCTATCTCTGGGGCCAACGTCCTGACTTTC	CASSASTGSISGANVLTF
.	TRBJ2-1	TRBD1	TRBV19	TGTGCCAGTAAGAGACAGGGAGACAATGAGCAGTTCTTC	CASKRQGDNEQFF
.	TRBJ2-3	.	TRBV7-8	TGTGCCAGCAGCCCTCTCGGCACAGATACGCAGTATTTT	CASSPLGTDTQYF
.	TRBJ2-7	.	TRBV6-1	TGTGCCAGCAGAACCCTTACTCGGTACGAGCAGTACTTC	CASRTLTRYEQYF
.	TRBJ2-6	.	TRBV2	TGTGCCAGCAGTGTTGATGGGGGGAGTGGGGCCAACGTCCTGACTTTC	CASSVDGGSGANVLTF
once	TRBJ2-1	.	TRBV10-3	TGTGCCATCAGTCCGACACGGATTGAGCAGTTCTTC	CAISPTRIEQFF
.	TRBJ1-5	.	TRBV29-1	TGCAGCGTGATCATATCCCAGGGAGGACCCCAGCATTTT	CSVIISQGGPQHF